The table lists the clone carrying this TCR beta chain with many counts. The data were obtained in a study of low-dose radiotherapy and immunotherapy resistance in tumors. TCR amplification ran roughly 20 PCR cycles using constant-region and V-primer adapter primers. TCRdb processed the reads anew with MiXCR; each CDR3 protein has one entry. The sample consists of about 50,000 distinct CDR3 sequences, 12% of them appearing once. The sample's time point: before trial treatment. V was pared by 7 bases and J by 4 bases, with 14 bases between. The CDR3 is 13 residues long. Per germline, CDR1 MNHEY and CDR2 SVGAGI.

The sample was PBMCs, taken before treatment. This TCR was sampled from a female donor with ovarian cancer. This chain uses TRBV6-5 with TRBJ2-7; the D gene is possibly TRBD1 (7 bases). CDR3: CASTQGGRYEQYF. The CDR3 DNA follows: TGTGCCAGCACCCAGGGGGGCCGTTACGAGCAGTACTTC.